This TCR beta chain appears in the sequencing data of a study of T cells in localized non-small cell lung cancer. The CDR3 is 15 amino acids. The V gene lost 6 bases and the J gene lost 9 bases, with 19 bases spanning the gap. The germline V gene encodes CDR1 SGHRS and CDR2 YFSETQ. The table came from immunoSEQ multiplex PCR; TCRdb's copy has only in-frame clones and leaves some out. The top ten hold roughly a tenth of the sample, which has under 2,000 clones, less than 30% seen once. The rearrangement links TRBV5-1 to TRBJ2-6; TRBD1 is a possible D gene (6 bases). Here the sequenced sample was normal lung tissue next to the tumor, taken before any cancer treatment. The clonotype was recovered from a female donor at least 60 years old with stage I lung adenocarcinoma. CDR3 protein: CASKSGTPANNVLTF. CDR3 nucleotide sequence: TGCGCCAGCAAGAGTGGGACACCGGCCAACAACGTCCTGACTTTC.